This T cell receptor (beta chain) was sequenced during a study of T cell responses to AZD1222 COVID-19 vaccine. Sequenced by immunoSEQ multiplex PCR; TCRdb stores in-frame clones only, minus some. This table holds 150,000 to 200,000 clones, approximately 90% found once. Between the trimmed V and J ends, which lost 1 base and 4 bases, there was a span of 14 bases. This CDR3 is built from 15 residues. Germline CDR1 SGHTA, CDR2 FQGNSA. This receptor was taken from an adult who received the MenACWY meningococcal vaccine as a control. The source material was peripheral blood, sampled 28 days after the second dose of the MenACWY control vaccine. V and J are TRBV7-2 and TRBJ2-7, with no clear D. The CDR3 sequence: CASSLGSLWGYEQYF. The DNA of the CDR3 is TGTGCCAGCAGCTTAGGTTCCCTTTGGGGATACGAGCAGTACTTC. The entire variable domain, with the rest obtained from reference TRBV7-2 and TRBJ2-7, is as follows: GAGVSQSPSNKVTEKGKDVELRCDPISGHTALYWYRQSLGQGLEFLIYFQGNSAPDKSGLPSDRFSAERTGGSVSTLTIQRTQQEDSAVYLCASSLGSLWGYEQYFGPGTRLTVT.